The subject of this entry is one T cell receptor (beta chain). This specimen comes from a study of blood T cell repertoires in COVID-19. On the study more broadly: Acute-phase and convalescent COVID-19 samples originated in the United States, Italy and Spain. Sources were T cells, B-cell-depleted T cells, or PBMCs; the material itself was cDNA or gDNA.

Deletions cut 1 base from V and 7 bases from J, with 10 bases between. CDR1 and CDR2 (germline): LGHDT, YNNKEL (reference sequence). The CDR3 is 13 residues long. Original methodology: Estimation of nucleated cell counts relied on the amplification of reference gene primers. The data were produced by immunoSEQ multiplex PCR, yet TCRdb's version contains in-frame clones alone and is incomplete. V and J calls plus clone size are reproduced from that table; the DNA served to infer D and trimming. Among about 80,000 clones listed, 85% were seen once. The chain links TRBV3-1 (or the pseudogene TRBV3-2) to TRBJ1-2, with TRBD1 as a possible D gene (5 bases). The source is a man aged 50 to 59 with COVID-19, enrolled during active disease. The sample comprised peripheral blood. The CDR3 region is CASSQGSRAGYTF. CDR3 DNA: TGTGCCAGCAGCCAAGGATCCAGGGCTGGCTACACCTTC.